Shown below are 20 T cell receptor beta chains from a single sample sequenced in a study of OX40 agonist ivuxolimab in advanced cancers. Sequencing used immunoSEQ multiplex PCR; TCRdb keeps in-frame clones, though not all of them. The repertoire holds more than 35,000 clones, with roughly nine tenths as singletons. The sample consisted of CD4+ or CD8+ T cells sorted from blood, taken in a trial of the OX40 agonist ivuxolimab. All receptors come from an adult with an advanced solid tumor such as melanoma, head and neck, liver or kidney cancer.

This chain uses TRBV19 with TRBJ2-2; D might be TRBD1 (6 bases). Per germline, CDR1 LNHDA and CDR2 SQIVND (reference sequence). The CDR3 extends over 15 amino acids. Trimming took off 7 bases at V and 0 bases at J, with 12 bases between the two ends. DNA of the CDR3: TGTGCCAGTACCTTGGACAGACCGAACACCGGGGAGCTGTTTTTT. Translating gives CASTLDRPNTGELFF.

This chain joins TRBV9 and TRBJ1-4, with D unresolved. The CDR3 consists of 15 residues. Trimming removed 4 bases at V and 0 bases at J, with 10 bases between. The germline V gene encodes CDR1 SGDLS and CDR2 YYNGEE. The CDR3 reads CASSPVGTTNEKLFF. CDR3 in DNA: TGTGCCAGCAGCCCGGTCGGGACAACTAATGAAAAACTGTTTTTT.

The chain employs TRBV11-2 and TRBJ1-2; 8 bases match TRBD1. Losses at the gene ends were 2 bases for V and 7 bases for J; bases not matched to a gene: 15. The CDR3 has 17 residues. Per the germline V gene, CDR1 is SGHAT and CDR2 is FQNNGV. For the CDR3, the DNA is TGTGCCAGCAGCTTACTCTCGGGGACAGGAAAACGCGGTGGCTACACCTTC. Translated, it gives CASSLLSGTGKRGGYTF.

This clone was recorded a few times. This chain connects TRBV4-1 to TRBJ2-7; 12 nucleotides agree with TRBD2. Germline CDR1 is MGHRA and CDR2 is YSYEKL. This CDR3 comprises 15 residues. Trimming removed 2 bases from V and 5 bases from J; junction bases left unmatched: 4. This CDR3 reads CASSQPGLAGDEQYF. The CDR3, as DNA: TGCGCCAGCAGCCAACCGGGACTAGCGGGCGACGAGCAGTACTTC.

The chain recombines TRBV11-2 with TRBJ2-1; TRBD1 agrees at 8 bases. The V gene's germline CDR1 is SGHAT and CDR2 FQNNGV. This CDR3 comprises 14 residues. Trimming at V came to 5 bases and at J to 3 bases, leaving 3 bases not matched to a gene. The CDR3 region has the DNA TGTGCCAGCAGCCAAGGACAGGGCTACAATGAGCAGTTCTTC. This sequence encodes CASSQGQGYNEQFF.

The chain uses TRBV30 and TRBJ1-3; tentatively, D is TRBD1 (5 bases). V was trimmed by 7 bases and J by 0 bases, leaving 10 bases between them. The CDR3 runs 13 residues. CDR1 is GTSNPN and CDR2 is SVGIG in the germline V gene (reference sequence). The CDR3 coding sequence is TGTGCCTCGGGACGGAACTCTGGAAACACCATATATTTT. This translates into CASGRNSGNTIYF.

The rearrangement links TRBV2 to TRBJ1-4; D is unresolved. V lost 5 bases and J lost 5, with 6 bases in between. The CDR3 runs 12 residues. From germline, CDR1 is SNHLY and CDR2 FYNNEI. In nucleotides, the CDR3 is TGTGCCAGCAGTCAGATGAATGAAAAACTGTTTTTT. Its translation: CASSQMNEKLFF.

In regard to this clone: This specimen includes other DNA sequences encoding the same CDR3. This chain uses TRBV7-6 with TRBJ1-2; no firm D call. The CDR3 runs 13 residues. The ends were cut back, 5 bases at V and 4 bases at J, with 11 bases in the middle. The germline V gene has CDR1 SGHVS and CDR2 FNYEAQ. CDR3 amino acids: CASSPTGSYGYTF. DNA of the CDR3: TGTGCCAGCAGCCCCACGGGGAGCTATGGCTACACCTTC.

The V gene is TRBV5-4, the J gene TRBJ1-2; 7 nucleotides align to TRBD1. The J segment lost 6 bases and the V segment lost 4 bases, leaving 9 bases of the junction unmatched. Germline V gene sequence: CDR1 SGHNT, CDR2 YYREEE (reference sequence). The CDR3 has 14 residues. The CDR3 loop is CASSPGTEKHGYTF. CDR3 nucleotides: TGTGCCAGCAGCCCTGGGACAGAGAAGCATGGCTACACCTTC.

The chain is built from TRBV9 and TRBJ1-1; D gene ambiguous. Trimming stripped 0 bases from V and 7 bases from J, with 7 bases between. CDR1 and CDR2 from the germline V gene are SGDLS and YYNGEE. The CDR3 loop spans 12 amino acids. The CDR3 region has the DNA TGTGCCAGCAGCGTAGCTGAGGGTGAAGCTTTCTTT. It is translated as CASSVAEGEAFF.

This rearrangement joins TRBV7-1 to TRBJ1-5; possible D gene TRBD1, 6 bases. TRBV7-1 is labeled an ORF, and its function is uncertain. This CDR3 is 15 amino acids long. The V end lost 5 bases, the J end lost 3 bases, and 14 bases lay between the germline ends. The CDR3 DNA sequence: TGTGCCAGCAGCCCTATAGGACAGAACAATCAGCCCCAGCATTTT. Protein: CASSPIGQNNQPQHF.

V gene TRBV4-1 combines with J gene TRBJ2-3; D not resolved. This CDR3 has 15 residues. V lost 2 bases and J 2 bases, leaving 11 bases between the germline ends. Germline V gene sequence: CDR1 MGHRA, CDR2 YSYEKL. The CDR3 bases are TGCGCCAGCAGCCAATACTTATGGTCCACAGATACGCAGTATTTT. It yields the protein CASSQYLWSTDTQYF.

The chain combines TRBV9 with TRBJ2-1, with TRBD2 identical over 7 bases. Germline lookup yields CDR1 SGDLS and CDR2 YYNGEE. The CDR3 has 15 amino acids. Unmatched junction bases numbered 10, after V lost 4 bases and J lost 6 bases. CDR3 DNA: TGTGCCAGCAGCCCCAGCGGGGCGCCGTCCAATGAGCAGTTCTTC. It translates to CASSPSGAPSNEQFF.

CDR3 coding DNA: TGTGCCAGCAGTTTTGGTTCTGCGAATCAGCCCCAGCATTTT. Amino acids: CASSFGSANQPQHF. The chain carries TRBV5-6 and TRBJ1-5; D unclear. Per germline, CDR1 SGHDT and CDR2 YYEEEE. V was shortened by 5 bases and J by 4 bases, with 13 bases between the two germline ends. This CDR3 comprises 14 residues.

The chain joins TRBV5-4 to TRBJ1-5, with 11 bases aligning to TRBD1. Germline V gene data show CDR1 as SGHNT and CDR2 as YYREEE (reference sequence). This CDR3 is 15 amino acids long. V was pared by 3 bases and J by 3 bases, with 2 bases of the junction left unmatched. CDR3 coding DNA: TGTGCCAGCAGCTCGGACAGGGGGCCCAATCAGCCCCAGCATTTT. It yields the protein CASSSDRGPNQPQHF.

The chain has TRBV9 and TRBJ1-2; TRBD1 is a possible D gene (6 bases). V was pared by 5 bases and J by 7 bases, with 15 bases between. In germline, CDR1 is SGDLS, CDR2 YYNGEE. CDR3 length equals 13 residues. Here the CDR3 reads CASSRQDHSGYTF. In DNA form, the CDR3 reads TGTGCCAGCAGTAGACAGGATCACTCTGGCTACACCTTC.

This chain uses TRBV19 with TRBJ2-2; 15 bases fit TRBD2. In germline, CDR1 is LNHDA, CDR2 SQIVND (reference sequence). With 6 bases clipped from V and 3 bases from J, the junction kept 2 bases outside the gene matches. The CDR3 loop spans 16 amino acids. This CDR3 is CASRGLAGGDTGELFF. In DNA, the CDR3 is TGTGCCAGTAGGGGACTAGCGGGGGGTGACACCGGGGAGCTGTTTTTT.

This sequence joins TRBV5-1 and TRBJ2-5; TRBD2 matches 11 bases. With V trimmed by 4 bases and J by 4 bases, 9 bases remained unmatched. Looked up from germline, CDR1 is SGHRS and CDR2 is YFSETQ. The CDR3 runs 16 residues. The CDR3 loop reads CASSLNSGGARETQYF. The CDR3 bases are TGCGCCAGCAGCCTAAATAGCGGGGGGGCCAGAGAGACCCAGTACTTC.

The rearrangement joins TRBV6-1 to TRBJ1-1, with 7 bases lining up with TRBD1. V lost 4 bases and J lost 3; bases outside the gene matches: 8. There are 15 residues in the CDR3. CDR1 is MNHNS and CDR2 is SASEGT in the germline V gene. The CDR3: CASSGTGGHYTEAFF. CDR3 nucleotide sequence: TGTGCCAGCAGTGGGACAGGAGGGCACTACACTGAAGCTTTCTTT.

The chain uses TRBV11-2 and TRBJ2-5; D is perhaps TRBD2 (5 bases). The CDR3 sequence is 17 residues long. Germline V CDR1 and CDR2: SGHAT, FQNNGV. V was trimmed by 1 base and J by 4 bases, leaving 19 bases between them. The CDR3 here is CASSLGRDHFGIETQYF. In DNA, the CDR3 is TGTGCCAGCAGCTTAGGACGGGATCATTTTGGTATAGAGACCCAGTACTTC.